This TCR beta chain was sequenced in a study of T cell changes during pregnancy in multiple sclerosis. CDR1 is SGDLS and CDR2 is YYNGEE in the germline V gene. V lost 7 bases and J 7 bases, leaving 20 bases between the germline ends. The CDR3 consists of 15 residues. The method was immunoSEQ multiplex PCR; TCRdb's version includes in-frame clones alone and lacks a portion of them. The sample yields 35,000 to 50,000 clones, about nine tenths seen once. The receptor was derived from a female donor with multiple sclerosis, enrolled in a pregnancy study. The chain couples TRBV9 to TRBJ2-2; TRBD2 might be the D (6 bases). Specimen: CD4+ T cells from peripheral blood mononuclear cells, collected after pregnancy. The CDR3 region is CASSKSLEGFGELFF. CDR3 nucleotides: TGTGCCAGCTCCAAAAGCTTGGAGGGGTTCGGGGAGCTGTTTTTT. Filled out from reference TRBV9 and TRBJ2-2, the complete variable domain reads DSGVTQTPKHLITATGQRVTLRCSPRSGDLSVYWYQQSLDQGLQFLIQYYNGEERAKGNILERFSAQQFPDLHSELNLSSLELGDSALYFCASSKSLEGFGELFFGEGSRLTVL.